This T cell receptor beta chain came from a study of blood T cell repertoires in COVID-19. The authors' processing: The assay estimated nucleated cells by amplifying reference gene primers. Data came from immunoSEQ multiplex PCR; TCRdb stores just in-frame clones and leaves some out. V and J calls and clone size are given by that table; D and trimming were obtained from the DNA. The repertoire holds about 75,000 clones, approximately 88% seen once, with roughly 6% in the top ten. The V gene lost 0 bases and the J gene lost 4 bases, with 14 bases spanning the gap. The germline V gene encodes CDR1 SGHRS and CDR2 YFSETQ. This CDR3 region has 15 residues.

The sample comprised peripheral blood. This sequence joins TRBV5-1 and TRBJ2-7, with D possibly matching TRBD2 (5 bases). This TCR came from a woman in her fifties or sixties with acute or convalescent COVID-19. CDR3 sequence reads: CASSLGGGEGYEQYF. In DNA, the CDR3 is TGCGCCAGCAGCTTGGGCGGTGGTGAGGGATACGAGCAGTACTTC. Combining the CDR3 with reference TRBV5-1 and TRBJ2-7 gives the whole variable domain KAGVTQTPRYLIKTRGQQVTLSCSPISGHRSVSWYQQTPGQGLQFLFEYFSETQRNKGNFPGRFSGRQFSNSRSEMNVSTLELGDSALYLCASSLGGGEGYEQYFGPGTRLTVT.